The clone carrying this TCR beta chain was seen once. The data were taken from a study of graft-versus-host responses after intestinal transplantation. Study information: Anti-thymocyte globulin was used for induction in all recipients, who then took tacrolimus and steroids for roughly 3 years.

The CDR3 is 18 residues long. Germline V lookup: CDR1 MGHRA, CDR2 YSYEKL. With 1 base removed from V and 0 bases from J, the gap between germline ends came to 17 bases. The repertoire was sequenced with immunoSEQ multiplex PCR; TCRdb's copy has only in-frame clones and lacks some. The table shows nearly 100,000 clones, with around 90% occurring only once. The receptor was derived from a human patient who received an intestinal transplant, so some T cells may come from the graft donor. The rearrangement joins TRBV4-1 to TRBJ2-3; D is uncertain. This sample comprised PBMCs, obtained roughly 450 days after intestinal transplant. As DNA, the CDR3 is TGCGCCAGCAGCCAAGGGAGAATGCAGCGATATAGCACAGATACGCAGTATTTT. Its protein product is CASSQGRMQRYSTDTQYF.